Below are 31 T cell receptor beta chains sequenced from a single sample in a study of blood T cell repertoires in COVID-19. Clones were read by immunoSEQ multiplex PCR, and TCRdb kept only the in-frame ones, dropping some. The sample consists of roughly 250,000 clones, 70% to 90% of them appearing once. The material sequenced was PBMCs or T cells enriched from blood (not recorded which). The receptors originated from a woman aged 45-59 years who had recovered from COVID-19.

The genes are TRBV11-2 and TRBJ2-4; 7 bases align to TRBD1. The CDR3 runs 16 residues. The V gene's germline CDR1 is SGHAT and CDR2 FQNNGV. Losses at the gene ends were 4 bases for V and 1 base for J; bases not matched to a gene: 7. In DNA form, the CDR3 reads TGTGCCAGCAGCTCACAGGGGTGGGGGGCCAAAAACATTCAGTACTTC. Amino acids: CASSSQGWGAKNIQYF.

V and J are TRBV19 and TRBJ1-5; D is possibly TRBD1 (5 bases). The CDR3 length is 12 residues. Germline CDR1 is LNHDA and CDR2 is SQIVND (reference sequence). Here the CDR3 DNA reads TGTGCTATCGGAGGGGAGGCGGAGCCCCAGCATTTT. It codes for CAIGGEAEPQHF.

The V gene is TRBV5-1, the J gene TRBJ2-7; maybe TRBD2 (6 bases). With 0 bases removed from V and 5 bases from J, the gap between germline ends came to 12 bases. CDR3 size: 14 residues. The germline V gene encodes CDR1 SGHRS and CDR2 YFSETQ. The CDR3 region has the DNA TGCGCCAGCAGCTTGGCCGGGAGATCCCACGAGCAGTACTTC. This translates into CASSLAGRSHEQYF.

The chain carries TRBV5-4 and TRBJ2-1; 10 bases map to TRBD2. The junction had 9 bases not matched to a gene; V was cut back by 7 bases and J by 5 bases. This CDR3 has 15 amino acids. Germline V gives CDR1 SGHNT, CDR2 YYREEE (reference sequence). The DNA of the CDR3 is TGTGCCAGCTGGACCCAGCGGGAGGGGGACAATGAGCAGTTCTTC. This sequence encodes CASWTQREGDNEQFF.

A remark on this clone: Other nucleotide sequences in the sample specify the same CDR3. The rearrangement joins TRBV5-6 to TRBJ1-3; weak D call: TRBD1 (5 bases). This CDR3 has 15 amino acids. Trimming removed 0 bases at V and 1 base at J, with 8 bases between. Germline CDR1 is SGHDT and CDR2 is YYEEEE. CDR3 sequence reads: CASSLAGGSGNTIYF. Here the CDR3 DNA reads TGTGCCAGCAGCTTGGCCGGGGGTTCTGGAAACACCATATATTTT.

J is TRBJ2-3 and V is TRBV7-9; D remains ambiguous. The CDR3 extends over 16 amino acids. V gave up 4 bases and J gave up 1 base, with 15 bases separating them. CDR1 is SEHNR and CDR2 is FQNEAQ in the germline V gene (reference sequence). CDR3 DNA: TGTGCCAGCAGCTCGGTACTGACATCCGGCACAGATACGCAGTATTTT. It translates to CASSSVLTSGTDTQYF.

This clone has just a few counts. The chain is built from TRBV4-2 and TRBJ1-3; D gene ambiguous. This CDR3 region has 14 residues. Germline CDR1 LGHNA, CDR2 YNFKEQ. V was pared by 2 bases and J by 0 bases, with 5 bases between. CDR3 sequence (DNA): TGTGCCAGCAGCCAAACAGACTCTGGAAACACCATATATTTT. Translating gives CASSQTDSGNTIYF.

The chain links TRBV7-9 to TRBJ1-4; 9 nucleotides match TRBD1. Per germline, CDR1 SEHNR and CDR2 FQNEAQ (reference sequence). This CDR3 is built from 15 residues. V lost 5 bases to trimming and J lost 5 bases; unmatched junction nucleotides: 6. As DNA, the CDR3 is TGTGCCAGCAGCCCATGGACAGGGGAAAATGAAAAACTGTTTTTT. Translating it yields CASSPWTGENEKLFF.

The chain employs TRBV11-1 and TRBJ2-7; 11 nucleotides match TRBD2. The V segment lost 4 bases and the J segment 4 bases; nucleotides outside the gene matches: 6. CDR1 and CDR2 from the germline V gene are SGHAT and FQDESV (reference sequence). This CDR3 spans 15 amino acids. The CDR3 DNA is TGTGCCAGCAGCTCAAGACTAGCGGGACGGTACGAGCAGTACTTC. It translates to CASSSRLAGRYEQYF.

The J gene is TRBJ2-1, the V gene TRBV3-1 (or the pseudogene TRBV3-2), with 10 bases identical to TRBD2. The CDR3 contains 15 residues. Germline V gene data show CDR1 as LGHDT and CDR2 as YNNKEL (reference sequence). After removal of 1 base from V and 6 bases from J, the junction contained 3 bases not matched to a gene. The CDR3 protein is CASSQGLAGFNEQFF. The CDR3 DNA sequence: TGTGCCAGCAGCCAAGGACTAGCGGGTTTCAATGAGCAGTTCTTC.

The chain joins TRBV7-8 to TRBJ1-1; 9 bases are a match to TRBD1. CDR1 and CDR2 (germline): SGHVS, FQNEAQ. V dropped 5 bases and J dropped 10; count of bases not matched to a gene: 14. This CDR3 comprises 15 residues. The CDR3: CASSTGTGSSWGAFF. The CDR3, as DNA: TGTGCCAGCAGCACAGGGACAGGGTCAAGCTGGGGAGCTTTCTTT.

The chain combines TRBV2 with TRBJ1-1; D is unresolved. Trimming shortened V by 3 bases and J by 11 bases, and 10 bases separated the two germline ends. Looked up from germline, CDR1 is SNHLY and CDR2 is FYNNEI. The CDR3 runs 11 residues. CDR3 in DNA: TGTGCCAGCAGTGACCCCGGGGTCGCTTTCTTT. Protein: CASSDPGVAFF. The whole variable domain, remainder taken from reference TRBV2 and TRBJ1-1, is EPEVTQTPSHQVTQMGQEVILRCVPISNHLYFYWYRQILGQKVEFLVSFYNNEISEKSEIFDDQFSVERPDGSNFTLKIRSTKLEDSAMYFCASSDPGVAFFGQGTRLTVV.

The rearrangement links TRBV9 to TRBJ2-3; 7 nucleotides match TRBD1. CDR3 length: 12 residues. Germline CDR1 is SGDLS and CDR2 is YYNGEE. With V trimmed by 4 bases and J by 13 bases, 9 bases remained unmatched. CDR3 in DNA: TGTGCCAGCAGCTCTGGACAGGTCCTGAAGTATTTT. This translates into CASSSGQVLKYF.

The chain recombines TRBV28 with TRBJ1-5, with D possibly TRBD1 on 5 matching bases. CDR1 is MDHEN, CDR2 SYDVKM, per germline. V was shortened by 6 bases and J by 3 bases, with 15 bases between the two germline ends. This CDR3 has 15 amino acids. CDR3 protein: CASSESGANNQPQHF. DNA for the CDR3: TGTGCCAGCAGCGAAAGCGGGGCAAACAATCAGCCCCAGCATTTT. The variable domain in full, completed from reference TRBV28 and TRBJ1-5, reads DVKVTQSSRYLVKRTGEKVFLECVQDMDHENMFWYRQDPGLGLRLIYFSYDVKMKEKGDIPEGYSVSREKKERFSLILESASTNQTSMYLCASSESGANNQPQHFGDGTRLSIL.

With respect to this clone: In the same sample, other DNA sequences code for this CDR3. This chain joins TRBV9 and TRBJ2-1, with a weak D call TRBD2 (6 bases). V lost 4 bases and J lost 4, with 21 bases in between. CDR3 size: 17 residues. Germline-derived CDR1 and CDR2 are SGDLS and YYNGEE. CDR3 region: CASSPRGTSGTYNEQFF. The CDR3, as DNA: TGTGCCAGCAGCCCGCGGGGAACATCCGGAACATACAATGAGCAGTTCTTC.

The chain carries TRBV14 and TRBJ1-5; D possibly corresponds to TRBD1 (6 bases). Germline V gene data show CDR1 as SGHDN and CDR2 as FVKESK. CDR3 size: 13 residues. Trimming removed 6 bases at V and 6 bases at J, with 12 bases between. The CDR3 region is CASSAGVGQPQHF. As DNA, the CDR3 is TGTGCCAGCAGTGCAGGGGTAGGTCAGCCCCAGCATTTT.

The sample holds a few counts of this clone. The chain has TRBV5-1 and TRBJ2-1; 8 nucleotides line up with TRBD1. V was clipped by 2 bases and J by 2 bases; unmatched bases: 12. CDR1 SGHRS and CDR2 YFSETQ come from the germline V gene. CDR3 length equals 18 residues. The CDR3 reads CASSFPRTGKFPYNEQFF. DNA of the CDR3: TGCGCCAGCAGCTTCCCTCGGACAGGGAAGTTCCCCTACAATGAGCAGTTCTTC.

The chain uses TRBV12-5 and TRBJ2-7; weak D call: TRBD1 (6 bases). The germline CDR1 and CDR2 sequences are LGHNT and FRNRAP. This CDR3 is 14 amino acids long. Trimming took 5 bases from V and 3 from J, leaving 14 bases between them. CDR3 in DNA: TGTGCTAGTGGTCCGGGACACTCATTCTACGAGCAGTACTTC. As protein: CASGPGHSFYEQYF.

This clone was observed a single time. The chain uses TRBV4-1 and TRBJ2-7; D gene uncertain. The V gene lost 2 bases and the J gene lost 2 bases, with 13 bases spanning the gap. The germline gives CDR1 MGHRA, CDR2 YSYEKL. CDR3 length equals 15 residues. CDR3 DNA sequence: TGCGCCAGCAGCCAAATTTTATCAAGCGCCTACGAGCAGTACTTC. Translating it yields CASSQILSSAYEQYF.

The V call is TRBV9, the J call TRBJ2-5, with D unresolved. This CDR3 spans 14 amino acids. Germline lookup yields CDR1 SGDLS and CDR2 YYNGEE. The V end lost 0 bases, the J end lost 0 bases, and 6 bases lay between the germline ends. This CDR3 reads CASSVGSNQETQYF. CDR3 nucleotides: TGTGCCAGCAGCGTAGGGTCTAACCAAGAGACCCAGTACTTC.

V gene TRBV5-1 combines with J gene TRBJ2-1, with TRBD2 matching 7 bases. Germline CDR1 reads SGHRS; CDR2 reads YFSETQ. There are 15 residues in the CDR3. V shed 2 bases and J 5 bases; nucleotides not matched to a gene: 7. CDR3 nucleotide sequence: TGCGCCAGCAGCTTTGGCGGGAGAAACGACAATGAGCAGTTCTTC. This gives the protein CASSFGGRNDNEQFF.

The V gene is TRBV5-1, the J gene TRBJ2-5; D unresolved. Between the trimmed V and J ends, which lost 0 bases and 5 bases, there was a span of 5 bases. The germline V gene has CDR1 SGHRS and CDR2 YFSETQ. The CDR3 is made up of 12 amino acids. CDR3 sequence: CASSLARETQYF. The DNA for the CDR3 is TGCGCCAGCAGCTTGGCCAGGGAGACCCAGTACTTC.

V is TRBV5-1 and J is TRBJ2-1; 10 bases match TRBD2. Germline CDR1 and CDR2: SGHRS and YFSETQ. The trim removed 0 bases at V and 10 bases at J, leaving 7 bases unmatched. This CDR3 comprises 15 residues. CDR3 loop: CASSLDGTSVPEQFF. In nucleotides, the CDR3 is TGCGCCAGCAGCTTGGACGGGACTAGCGTACCAGAGCAGTTCTTC. The variable domain in full, with the rest retrieved from reference TRBV5-1 and TRBJ2-1, is KAGVTQTPRYLIKTRGQQVTLSCSPISGHRSVSWYQQTPGQGLQFLFEYFSETQRNKGNFPGRFSGRQFSNSRSEMNVSTLELGDSALYLCASSLDGTSVPEQFFGPGTRLTVL.

The CDR3 loop reads CASSPLGPNTEAFF. The CDR3 nucleotides are TGTGCCAGCAGTCCCCTGGGGCCGAACACTGAAGCTTTCTTT. J is TRBJ1-1 and V is TRBV27; perhaps TRBD1 as D (5 bases). The CDR3 extends over 14 amino acids. V shed 5 bases and J shed 1 base, with 11 bases lying between them. CDR1 and CDR2 from the germline V gene are MNHEY and SMNVEV (reference sequence).

The chain combines TRBV4-1 with TRBJ2-3; TRBD1 matches 7 bases. Trimming took 0 bases from V and 1 from J; bases not matched to a gene: 1. The CDR3 loop spans 15 amino acids. Germline V CDR1 and CDR2: MGHRA, YSYEKL. CDR3 sequence (DNA): TGCGCCAGCAGCCAAGACGACAGGGGCACAGATACGCAGTATTTT. Translation: CASSQDDRGTDTQYF.

The sample holds a few counts of this clone. The J gene is TRBJ1-5, the V gene TRBV10-3; tentative D call: TRBD1 (6 bases). Per germline, CDR1 ENHRY and CDR2 SYGVKD. This CDR3 comprises 13 residues. V lost 6 bases, J lost 4 bases, and 10 bases lay in between. The CDR3 here is CAIRQGENQPQHF. The CDR3 DNA is TGTGCCATCAGACAGGGTGAGAATCAGCCCCAGCATTTT.

The rearrangement links TRBV4-2 to TRBJ2-2; 14 bases line up with TRBD2. The CDR3 totals 19 residues. CDR1 and CDR2 from the germline V gene are LGHNA and YNFKEQ. After removal of 1 base from V and 4 bases from J, the junction contained 8 bases not matched to a gene. The CDR3 DNA is TGTGCCAGCAGCCAAGGACTAGCGGGAGGGTTCCAATCCACCGGGGAGCTGTTTTTT. It encodes CASSQGLAGGFQSTGELFF.

To note about this clone: One end of the junction is discordant with germline, which a read error may explain. The J gene is TRBJ2-3, the V gene TRBV2, with D possibly TRBD2 on 6 matching bases. The V gene's germline CDR1 is SNHLY and CDR2 FYNNEI. The CDR3 sequence is 15 residues long. The CDR3 is CATSPGVAPTDTQYF. The CDR3 DNA reads TGTGCCACCAGTCCGGGAGTTGCTCCCACAGATACGCAGTATTTT.

This clone was found a few times. The rearrangement links TRBV21-1 to TRBJ1-1; the D segment call TRBD1 is taken from the table without a DNA check. TRBV21-1 is labeled a pseudogene. This CDR3 spans 15 amino acids. CDR3 coding DNA: TGTGCCAGCAGCGTCGACAGTACAATGAACACTGAAGCTTTCTTT. It codes for CASSVDSTMNTEAFF.

The chain is built from TRBV27 and TRBJ1-2, with D unclear. With 0 bases removed from V and 0 bases from J, the gap between germline ends came to 11 bases. Germline lookup yields CDR1 MNHEY and CDR2 SMNVEV (reference sequence). This CDR3 region has 16 residues. This chain's CDR3 is CASSLSPFPANYGYTF. The CDR3 DNA is TGTGCCAGCAGTTTATCCCCCTTTCCAGCTAACTATGGCTACACCTTC.

This chain links TRBV7-2 with TRBJ1-2; a possible D gene is TRBD1 (6 bases). CDR1 and CDR2 from the germline V gene are SGHTA and FQGNSA. CDR3 length equals 13 residues. The V end was cut by 5 bases, the J end by 10 bases, with 17 bases between. The CDR3 region has the DNA TGTGCCAGCAGCGGGGACACCCCGAGGAACTACACCTTC. It codes for CASSGDTPRNYTF. Complete variable domain (other parts from reference TRBV7-2 and TRBJ1-2): GAGVSQSPSNKVTEKGKDVELRCDPISGHTALYWYRQSLGQGLEFLIYFQGNSAPDKSGLPSDRFSAERTGGSVSTLTIQRTQQEDSAVYLCASSGDTPRNYTFGSGTRLTVV.